A single sample is the source of the 24 T cell receptor beta chains below, sequenced in a study of tumor-infiltrating lymphocytes in localized non-small cell lung cancer. Profiled with immunoSEQ multiplex PCR; TCRdb holds only in-frame clones, not every one. Of about 15,000 clones listed, around 70% are singletons. The source material was uninvolved lung tissue not adjacent to the tumor. The receptors come from a human donor with non-small cell lung cancer.

The V call is TRBV2, the J call TRBJ1-2; D is unresolved. Germline CDR1 reads SNHLY; CDR2 reads FYNNEI. The CDR3 length is 14 residues. Trimming pared 0 bases from V and 4 bases from J, leaving 9 bases between. The CDR3 sequence is CASSEAGVAYGYTF. As DNA, the CDR3 is TGTGCCAGCAGTGAAGCCGGGGTCGCCTATGGCTACACCTTC.

V is TRBV25-1 and J is TRBJ1-2, with 10 nucleotides matching TRBD1. Germline trimming cut 7 bases from V and 2 bases from J; bases unmatched to any gene: 4. The CDR3 loop spans 14 amino acids. Germline V gives CDR1 MGHDK, CDR2 SYGVNS. The CDR3 here is CASTTGGRNYGYTF. The CDR3 region has the DNA TGTGCCAGCACGACAGGGGGCCGGAACTATGGCTACACCTTC.

The V and J genes are TRBV19 and TRBJ1-4, with a weak D call TRBD1 (5 bases). This CDR3 is 12 amino acids long. Trimming took off 11 bases at V and 10 bases at J, with 17 bases between the two ends. Germline-derived CDR1 and CDR2 are LNHDA and SQIVND (reference sequence). The CDR3 DNA follows: TGTGCCCGACGGGAGAGGGGAGGAAAACTGTTTTTT. Protein sequence: CARRERGGKLFF.

V is TRBV11-2 and J is TRBJ2-1; the match to TRBD2 covers 11 bases. This CDR3 contains 16 residues. Germline assignment: CDR1 SGHAT and CDR2 FQNNGV. Trimming removed 2 bases from V and 3 bases from J; junction bases left unmatched: 3. The CDR3 loop reads CASSLLAGGIYNEQFF. In DNA form, the CDR3 reads TGTGCCAGCAGCTTACTAGCGGGAGGAATCTACAATGAGCAGTTCTTC.

This clone has only a few counts. The rearrangement joins TRBV30 to TRBJ2-7; possibly TRBD1 for D (5 bases). Trimming pared 0 bases from V and 3 bases from J, leaving 9 bases between. Germline loops: CDR1 GTSNPN, CDR2 SVGIG (reference sequence). The CDR3 is 13 residues long. The CDR3 here is CAWSVQGYYEQYF. The CDR3 DNA reads TGTGCCTGGAGTGTCCAGGGTTACTACGAGCAGTACTTC.

The genes are TRBV4-2 and TRBJ2-3; D is perhaps TRBD2 (6 bases). Germline CDR1 LGHNA, CDR2 YNFKEQ. V lost 7 bases and J 3 bases, leaving 17 bases between the germline ends. The CDR3 covers 15 residues. As DNA, the CDR3 is TGTGCCAGCAACGACGGGAGACGGGGGACAGATACGCAGTATTTT. It translates to CASNDGRRGTDTQYF.

This clone was detected a few times. The chain is built from TRBV19 and TRBJ1-5; D is unclear. Germline assignment: CDR1 LNHDA and CDR2 SQIVND (reference sequence). The CDR3 sequence is 14 residues long. Trimming left V 3 bases short and J 9 bases short, with 15 bases between. In DNA form, the CDR3 reads TGTGCCAGTAGTATGAGAACGGCCGAGGGGCCCCAGCATTTT. It yields the protein CASSMRTAEGPQHF.

Judged by abundance, this clone is medium-sized (0.01 to 0.1%). The chain combines TRBV6-6 with TRBJ2-5, with 7 positions matching TRBD1. The V gene's germline CDR1 is MNHNY and CDR2 SVGAGI (reference sequence). This CDR3 region has 15 residues. Unmatched junction bases numbered 6, after V lost 2 bases and J lost 3 bases. CDR3 sequence reads: CASSYPTGTEETQYF. Here the CDR3 DNA reads TGTGCCAGCAGTTACCCGACCGGGACAGAAGAGACCCAGTACTTC.

The chain employs TRBV28 and TRBJ1-3; D is unresolved. Germline CDR1 and CDR2: MDHEN and SYDVKM. This CDR3 has 14 amino acids. The V and J ends lost 6 bases and 8 bases respectively, with 17 bases between them. Written as DNA, the CDR3 is TGTGCCAGCAGACGTACCGGACGTTTGTACACCATATATTTT. It encodes CASRRTGRLYTIYF.

The chain combines TRBV30 with TRBJ2-6; perhaps TRBD1 as D (5 bases). The V gene's germline CDR1 is GTSNPN and CDR2 SVGIG (reference sequence). This CDR3 is 14 amino acids long. V gave up 2 bases and J gave up 3 bases, with 8 bases separating them. DNA for the CDR3: TGTGCCTGGAGTAAACAGGTTGGGGCCAACGTCCTGACTTTC. Encoded protein: CAWSKQVGANVLTF.

This clone has just a few counts. The V call is TRBV7-3, the J call TRBJ2-2; 13 bases fit TRBD2. The CDR3 contains 17 residues. V lost 5 bases and J lost 2; bases outside the gene matches: 5. CDR1 SGHTA and CDR2 FQGTGA come from the germline V gene. The CDR3 reads CASSETSGGSNTGELFF. The CDR3 DNA reads TGTGCCAGCAGCGAGACTAGCGGGGGGTCCAACACCGGGGAGCTGTTTTTT.

The V call is TRBV6-5, the J call TRBJ2-7, with 10 bases fitting TRBD1. The germline V gene encodes CDR1 MNHEY and CDR2 SVGAGI. The J segment lost 2 bases and the V segment lost 5 bases, leaving 6 bases of the junction unmatched. The CDR3 length is 15 residues. CDR3 sequence (DNA): TGTGCCAGCAGTACCGCCGGGACAGGGGCCTACGAGCAGTACTTC. This sequence encodes CASSTAGTGAYEQYF.

This clone was seen a single time. The chain uses TRBV28 and TRBJ1-2; TRBD1 is a possible D gene (6 bases). CDR3 length: 13 amino acids. V lost 7 bases to trimming and J lost 4 bases, with 13 bases between them. Germline CDR1 MDHEN, CDR2 SYDVKM. CDR3 DNA: TGTGCCAGCATCGGGGGGCAGGTCTATGGCTACACCTTC. Encoded protein: CASIGGQVYGYTF.

In this sample, this clone turned up a few times. The V call is TRBV10-2, the J call TRBJ2-2; no clear D. V was cut by 7 bases and J by 7 bases, with 16 bases left in between. Germline V CDR1 and CDR2: WSHSY, SAAADI. The CDR3 has 14 residues. The CDR3 sequence is CASTLGLLGGELFF. In DNA form, the CDR3 reads TGCGCCAGCACCCTAGGGCTACTTGGCGGGGAGCTGTTTTTT.

The genes are TRBV14 and TRBJ2-1, with TRBD1 as a possible D gene (6 bases). V dropped 8 bases and J dropped 1 base, with 9 bases sitting between them. Germline assignment: CDR1 SGHDN and CDR2 FVKESK. This CDR3 has 13 amino acids. CDR3 DNA sequence: TGTGCCAGCCAAGGACAGTCCTACAATGAGCAGTTCTTC. Protein product: CASQGQSYNEQFF.

This chain uses TRBV11-3 with TRBJ2-7; 7 bases are shared with TRBD1. V lost 4 bases, J lost 5 bases, and 8 bases stayed unmatched. Looked up from germline, CDR1 is SGHNT and CDR2 is YENEEA. The CDR3 length is 14 residues. In DNA form, the CDR3 reads TGTGCCAGCAGCTCGGGACAGTCGTGGGACGAGCAGTACTTC. The encoded protein is CASSSGQSWDEQYF.

This chain joins TRBV5-8 and TRBJ1-5; D may be TRBD1 (5 bases). Germline lookup yields CDR1 SGHTS and CDR2 YDEGEE. The V end was cut by 0 bases, the J end by 7 bases, with 14 bases between. The CDR3 is made up of 15 amino acids. CDR3 bases: TGTGCCAGCAGCTTGGGACGTCGGGGACTCCAGCCCCAGCATTTT. It translates to CASSLGRRGLQPQHF.

This clone appeared a few times. This chain links TRBV28 with TRBJ2-1, with D possibly TRBD1 on 6 matching bases. With 6 bases removed from V and 0 bases from J, the gap between germline ends came to 12 bases. In germline, CDR1 is MDHEN, CDR2 SYDVKM. This CDR3 comprises 15 residues. The CDR3 bases are TGTGCCAGCAGCCTGGGACACAGCTCCTACAATGAGCAGTTCTTC. As protein: CASSLGHSSYNEQFF.

The rearrangement joins TRBV27 to TRBJ1-5; D perhaps matches TRBD1 (5 bases). CDR3 size: 16 residues. V was trimmed by 8 bases and J by 0 bases, leaving 17 bases between them. Germline V CDR1 and CDR2: MNHEY, SMNVEV (reference sequence). The CDR3 loop reads CASRPGTASSNQPQHF. CDR3 bases: TGTGCCAGCCGACCTGGGACGGCTTCTAGCAATCAGCCCCAGCATTTT.

A remark on this clone: Its ends do not fully match the called genes, so a read error is possible. The V gene is TRBV2, the J gene TRBJ1-4; unclear D gene. This CDR3 spans 12 amino acids. Germline V lookup: CDR1 SNHLY, CDR2 FYNNEI. CDR3: CASSLTNQKLFF. The CDR3 DNA reads as TGTGCCAGCTCCCTTACTAATCAAAAACTGTTTTTT.

This rearrangement joins TRBV7-2 to TRBJ1-2; 7 nucleotides align to TRBD1. This CDR3 has 15 amino acids. V lost 4 bases and J lost 4; bases outside the gene matches: 9. CDR1 SGHTA and CDR2 FQGNSA come from the germline V gene. The CDR3 nucleotides are TGTGCCAGCAGCTCCCCGACAGGGAAGGGCTATGGCTACACCTTC. It specifies CASSSPTGKGYGYTF.

For this clone: The junction departs from germline at one end; a sequencing error may be responsible. This sequence joins TRBV7-7 and TRBJ2-5, with 7 positions matching TRBD2. Germline V CDR1 and CDR2: SSHAT, FNYEAQ (reference sequence). The CDR3 totals 15 residues. The CDR3 DNA reads as TGTGCTAGCAGCCGTGTCCTAGCGGCGCAAGAGACCCAGTACTTC. It is translated as CASSRVLAAQETQYF.

This clone was picked up one time. Here the CDR3 DNA reads TGTGCCAGCAGTTCGAGACTAGCTCTACAAGAGACCCAGTACTTC. This encodes CASSSRLALQETQYF. V usage is TRBV28 and J usage is TRBJ2-5; 7 positions match TRBD2. Germline CDR1 and CDR2: MDHEN and SYDVKM. The V segment lost 4 bases and the J segment 2 bases; nucleotides outside the gene matches: 7. The CDR3 sequence is 15 residues long. The variable domain in full, completed from reference TRBV28 and TRBJ2-5, reads DVKVTQSSRYLVKRTGEKVFLECVQDMDHENMFWYRQDPGLGLRLIYFSYDVKMKEKGDIPEGYSVSREKKERFSLILESASTNQTSMYLCASSSRLALQETQYFGPGTRLLVL.

The table lists this clone with a count of one. The chain recombines TRBV6-6 with TRBJ1-2; no clear D gene. V was clipped by 6 bases and J by 3 bases, with 11 bases between them. CDR3 length: 13 amino acids. The V gene's germline CDR1 is MNHNY and CDR2 SVGAGI (reference sequence). The CDR3 region has the DNA TGTGCCAGCAGCCGTACTCGTGACTATGGCTACACCTTC. Translation gives CASSRTRDYGYTF.